Presented here are 4 T cell receptor beta chains from one specimen sequenced in a study of technical replicates of blood from a few donors. Assay: immunoSEQ multiplex PCR; the TCRdb copy retains only in-frame clones and omits some. There are under 85,000 clones in the sample; 90% to 95% occur only once, and roughly 0.36% lies in the top ten. The sequencing input was T cells isolated from PBMCs. The receptors originated from a human donor in good health.

This chain uses TRBV30 with TRBJ2-3; no reliable D call. Deletions cut 0 bases from V and 0 bases from J, with 10 bases between. Looked up from germline, CDR1 is GTSNPN and CDR2 is SVGIG (reference sequence). The length of the CDR3 is 15 residues. CDR3 nucleotides: TGTGCCTGGAGTGTGTCCCGGTCTAGCACAGATACGCAGTATTTT. This gives the protein CAWSVSRSSTDTQYF.

The V gene is TRBV25-1, the J gene TRBJ2-1; D remains unclear. There are 11 residues in the CDR3. The V and J ends lost 4 bases and 9 bases respectively, with 7 bases between them. In germline, CDR1 is MGHDK, CDR2 SYGVNS. The CDR3 loop reads CASSVSIEQFF. In DNA form, the CDR3 reads TGTGCCAGCAGTGTTTCTATTGAGCAGTTCTTC. The variable domain in full, completed from reference TRBV25-1 and TRBJ2-1, reads EADIYQTPRYLVIGTGKKITLECSQTMGHDKMYWYQQDPGMELHLIHYSYGVNSTEKGDLSSESTVSRIRTEHFPLTLESARPSHTSQYLCASSVSIEQFFGPGTRLTVL.

This chain links TRBV4-2 with TRBJ1-5, with D maybe TRBD1 (6 bases). The germline gives CDR1 LGHNA, CDR2 YNFKEQ. V lost 0 bases and J 4 bases, leaving 10 bases between the germline ends. There are 15 residues in the CDR3. Here the CDR3 reads CASSQEQGTNQPQHF. CDR3 sequence (DNA): TGTGCCAGCAGCCAAGAACAGGGAACTAATCAGCCCCAGCATTTT.

The chain recombines TRBV6-7 with TRBJ2-1; 13 bases agree with TRBD2. TRBV6-7 belongs to the ORF category, with a function that is uncertain. The CDR3 contains 20 residues. Trimming cost V 9 bases and J 0 bases; bases outside gene matches: 17. The chain's CDR3 is CARGGLKLAGGSISYNEQFF. CDR3 sequence (DNA): TGTGCCAGAGGTGGGCTGAAACTAGCGGGAGGGTCCATCTCCTACAATGAGCAGTTCTTC.